This T cell receptor beta chain was documented in a study of blood T cell repertoires in COVID-19. Study-wide context: Acute and convalescent COVID-19 samples came from the United States, Italy and Spain. PBMCs, B-cell-depleted T cells, or T cells were the source of the cDNA or gDNA that made up the material.

As originally analysed: Cell counts per sample came from amplifying reference gene primers. Sequencing was performed with immunoSEQ multiplex PCR; in TCRdb, only in-frame clones are kept and a portion is missing. The D gene and trimming were derived from the DNA, and the V and J assignments and clone size from that table. Of some 250,000 clones detected, 80% to 85% appear once; the ten largest clones hold under 5%. This clone has only a few counts. The sample consisted of peripheral blood. This TCR derives from a man aged 50 to 59 with active or convalescent COVID-19.

DNA for the CDR3: TGCGCCAGCAGCTCCGCACCACCGGTATCTTTCTTT. Its protein is CASSSAPPVSFF. The gene calls are TRBV5-1 and TRBJ1-1, with D uncertain. This CDR3 is built from 12 residues. Germline V CDR1 and CDR2: SGHRS, YFSETQ. Trimming pared 3 bases from V and 12 bases from J, leaving 15 bases between. Drawing the rest from reference TRBV5-1 and TRBJ1-1, the complete variable domain is KAGVTQTPRYLIKTRGQQVTLSCSPISGHRSVSWYQQTPGQGLQFLFEYFSETQRNKGNFPGRFSGRQFSNSRSEMNVSTLELGDSALYLCASSSAPPVSFFGQGTRLTVV.